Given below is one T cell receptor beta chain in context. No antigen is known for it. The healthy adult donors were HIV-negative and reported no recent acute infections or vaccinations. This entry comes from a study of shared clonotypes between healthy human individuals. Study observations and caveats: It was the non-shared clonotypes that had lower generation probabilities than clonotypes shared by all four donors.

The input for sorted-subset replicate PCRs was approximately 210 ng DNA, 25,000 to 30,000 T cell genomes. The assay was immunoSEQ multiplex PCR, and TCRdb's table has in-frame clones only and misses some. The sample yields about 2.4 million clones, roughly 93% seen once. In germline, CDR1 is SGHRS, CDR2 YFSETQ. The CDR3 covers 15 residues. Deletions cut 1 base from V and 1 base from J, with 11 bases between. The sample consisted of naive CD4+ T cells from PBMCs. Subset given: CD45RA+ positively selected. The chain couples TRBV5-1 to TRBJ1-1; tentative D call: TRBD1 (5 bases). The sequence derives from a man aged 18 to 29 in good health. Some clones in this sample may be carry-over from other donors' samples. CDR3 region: CASSLLQGANTEAFF. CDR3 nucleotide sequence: TGCGCCAGCAGCTTGCTGCAGGGCGCGAACACTGAAGCTTTCTTT.